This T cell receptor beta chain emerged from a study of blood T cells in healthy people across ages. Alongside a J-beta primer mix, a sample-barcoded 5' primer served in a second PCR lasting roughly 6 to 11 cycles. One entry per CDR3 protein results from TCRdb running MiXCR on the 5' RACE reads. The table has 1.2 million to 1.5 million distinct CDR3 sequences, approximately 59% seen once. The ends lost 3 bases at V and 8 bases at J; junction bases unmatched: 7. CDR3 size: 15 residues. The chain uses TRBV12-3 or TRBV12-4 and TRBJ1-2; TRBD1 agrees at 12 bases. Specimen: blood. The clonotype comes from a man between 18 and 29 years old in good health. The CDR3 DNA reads TGTGCCAGCAGTTTGGGGACAGGGGGCGCCGAAGGCTACACCTTC. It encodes CASSLGTGGAEGYTF.